This T cell receptor (beta chain) was recovered during a study of blood T cell repertoires in COVID-19. Germline CDR1 SGHNT, CDR2 YYREEE (reference sequence). The junction had 4 bases not matched to a gene; V was cut back by 7 bases and J by 1 base. The CDR3 contains 14 residues. Profiling relied on immunoSEQ multiplex PCR, and the TCRdb table lists in-frame clones only, not all of them. Among over 100,000 clones listed, around 89% were seen once. Specimen: peripheral blood. The source is a middle-aged man with acute or convalescent COVID-19. The V and J genes are TRBV5-4 and TRBJ2-5; TRBD2 agrees at 10 bases. The DNA of the CDR3 is TGTGCCAGCGGGAAGCGGGGGGGCCAAGAGACCCAGTACTTC. Its translation: CASGKRGGQETQYF. Drawing the rest from reference TRBV5-4 and TRBJ2-5, the complete variable domain is ETGVTQSPTHLIKTRGQQVTLRCSSQSGHNTVSWYQQALGQGPQFIFQYYREEENGRGNFPPRFSGLQFPNYSSELNVNALELDDSALYLCASGKRGGQETQYFGPGTRLLVL.